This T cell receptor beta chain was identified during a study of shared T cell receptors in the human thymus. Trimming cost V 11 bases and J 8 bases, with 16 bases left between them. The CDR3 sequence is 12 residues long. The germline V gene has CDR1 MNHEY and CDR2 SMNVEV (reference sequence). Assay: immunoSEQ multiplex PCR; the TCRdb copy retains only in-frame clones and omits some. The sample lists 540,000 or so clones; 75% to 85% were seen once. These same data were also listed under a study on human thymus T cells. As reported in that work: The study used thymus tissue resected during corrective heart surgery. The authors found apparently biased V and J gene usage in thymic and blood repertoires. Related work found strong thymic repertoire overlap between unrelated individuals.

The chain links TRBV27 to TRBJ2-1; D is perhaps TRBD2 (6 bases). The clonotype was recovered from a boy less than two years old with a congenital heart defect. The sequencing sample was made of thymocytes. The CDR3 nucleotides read TGTGCCTCCCTCGGGCGGGGAGATGAGCAGTTCTTC. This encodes CASLGRGDEQFF.